A single sample gave rise to the 15 T cell receptor beta chains below, sequenced in a study of beta chain features in type 1 diabetes listed by TCRdb under 2018. Library generation was performed with the immunoSEQ multiplex PCR assay. The entire isolated RNA was reverse transcribed using the High Capacity cDNA Reverse Transcription Kit, and thus expressed TCRB transcripts were sequenced. TCRdb mirrors the immuneACCESS table, restricted to in-frame sequences. Some clones are absent from its copies; in checked studies, under half trace to an unresolved V gene, and the reason for the others is unknown. The sample data list a few hundred thousand clones, and about 18% of these were observed just once. Clones ranked in the top ten supply 0.044% of the sample. Material for sequencing was naive CD4+ T cells from blood. The cell subset or site label of this sample denotes: true naive CD4+ T cells. Every receptor here comes from a woman aged 18-30 years in good health.

The chain has TRBV18 and TRBJ1-2; TRBD1 agrees at 10 bases. The CDR3 has 16 residues. Germline assignment: CDR1 KGHSH and CDR2 LQKENI. Trimming removed 5 bases from V and 3 bases from J; junction bases left unmatched: 9. The DNA for the CDR3 is TGTGCCAGCTCAACTCAGACAGGGGGCAGGGACTATGGCTACACCTTC. As protein: CASSTQTGGRDYGYTF.

V and J are TRBV6-5 and TRBJ2-7, with D possibly matching TRBD1 (5 bases). There are 15 residues in the CDR3. Germline CDR1 MNHEY, CDR2 SVGAGI. The ends were cut back, 4 bases at V and 0 bases at J, with 13 bases in the middle. CDR3 sequence (DNA): TGTGCCAGCAGTTTCCAAGCAGGGAACTCCTACGAGCAGTACTTC. It encodes CASSFQAGNSYEQYF.

This clone occurred a few times. J is TRBJ2-1 and V is TRBV5-6; 8 bases align to TRBD2. CDR1 is SGHDT and CDR2 is YYEEEE in the germline V gene. CDR3 length: 17 amino acids. V lost 0 bases and J lost 5; bases outside the gene matches: 10. Here the CDR3 DNA reads TGTGCCAGCAGCTTGGCGGCACTAGCGGCCTACCACAATGAGCAGTTCTTC. It encodes CASSLAALAAYHNEQFF.

This clone has a handful of counts. The chain recombines TRBV5-1 with TRBJ2-7; 10 positions match TRBD1. This CDR3 has 13 amino acids. J lost 5 bases, V lost 3 bases, and 2 bases had no gene match. From germline, CDR1 is SGHRS and CDR2 YFSETQ. The CDR3 protein is CASSSGQGDEQYF. CDR3 nucleotides: TGCGCCAGCAGCTCCGGACAGGGGGACGAGCAGTACTTC.

The J gene is TRBJ2-1, the V gene TRBV14, with 11 nucleotides matching TRBD2. The CDR3 has 15 amino acids. Looked up from germline, CDR1 is SGHDN and CDR2 is FVKESK. J gave up 4 bases and V 4 bases, and 3 bases lay outside the gene matches. The CDR3 DNA sequence: TGTGCCAGCAGCCCGACTAGCGGGGATTACAATGAGCAGTTCTTC. It yields the protein CASSPTSGDYNEQFF.

This clone was counted a few times. The V call is TRBV5-1, the J call TRBJ2-7; TRBD1 agrees at 8 bases. The CDR3 is made up of 13 amino acids. J was trimmed by 3 bases and V by 4 bases; bases with no gene match: 3. Germline values: CDR1 SGHRS, CDR2 YFSETQ. The DNA of the CDR3 is TGCGCCAGCAGCCTCGGGACAGGCTACGAGCAGTACTTC. This codes for CASSLGTGYEQYF.

The table lists this clone with a few counts. The chain is built from TRBV5-1 and TRBJ2-5; 7 nucleotides agree with TRBD1. Germline-derived CDR1 and CDR2 are SGHRS and YFSETQ. The CDR3 contains 16 residues. V was pared by 4 bases and J by 3 bases, with 12 bases of the junction left unmatched. CDR3 region: CASSIPGQRAEETQYF. CDR3 coding DNA: TGCGCCAGCAGCATACCGGGACAGAGGGCGGAAGAGACCCAGTACTTC. The variable domain in full, with the rest retrieved from reference TRBV5-1 and TRBJ2-5, is KAGVTQTPRYLIKTRGQQVTLSCSPISGHRSVSWYQQTPGQGLQFLFEYFSETQRNKGNFPGRFSGRQFSNSRSEMNVSTLELGDSALYLCASSIPGQRAEETQYFGPGTRLLVL.

The V and J genes are TRBV5-1 and TRBJ1-3, with D perhaps TRBD1 (5 bases). Trimming removed 3 bases from V and 7 bases from J, with 14 bases in between. This CDR3 region has 14 residues. In germline, CDR1 is SGHRS, CDR2 YFSETQ. CDR3 bases: TGCGCCAGCAGCTCGGCCGGGGGAATGAACACCATATATTTT. Translation gives CASSSAGGMNTIYF. Looking up the rest from reference TRBV5-1 and TRBJ1-3 gives the full variable domain: KAGVTQTPRYLIKTRGQQVTLSCSPISGHRSVSWYQQTPGQGLQFLFEYFSETQRNKGNFPGRFSGRQFSNSRSEMNVSTLELGDSALYLCASSSAGGMNTIYFGEGSWLTVV.

This clone has a handful of counts. This chain uses TRBV12-5 with TRBJ2-5, with D tentatively TRBD1 (5 bases). V lost 4 bases to trimming and J lost 5 bases, with 20 bases between them. Germline V gene sequence: CDR1 LGHNT, CDR2 FRNRAP. CDR3 length: 16 residues. This chain's CDR3 is CASGSTVTRAGETQYF. The CDR3 nucleotides read TGTGCTAGTGGTTCAACTGTAACCAGGGCAGGCGAGACCCAGTACTTC.

The CDR3 spells CASGPRNTEAFF. The CDR3 region has the DNA TGTGCCAGCGGCCCCAGGAACACTGAAGCTTTCTTT. This chain joins TRBV6-1 and TRBJ1-1; D not resolved. V shed 8 bases and J shed 1 base, with 8 bases lying between them. The CDR3 is made up of 12 amino acids. CDR1 is MNHNS, CDR2 SASEGT, per germline.

V is TRBV2 and J is TRBJ1-4; 7 bases align to TRBD1. The trim removed 4 bases at V and 7 bases at J, leaving 9 bases unmatched. The germline gives CDR1 SNHLY, CDR2 FYNNEI. The CDR3 length is 15 residues. CDR3 sequence (DNA): TGTGCCAGCAGTGGATCTTGGGACAGCGCTGAAAAACTGTTTTTT. Translation: CASSGSWDSAEKLFF.

The chain joins TRBV11-2 to TRBJ1-1; no firm D call. Deletions cut 4 bases from V and 1 base from J, with 13 bases between. This CDR3 has 15 residues. Germline lookup yields CDR1 SGHAT and CDR2 FQNNGV. CDR3 in amino acids: CASSWGVGGNTEAFF. CDR3 in DNA: TGTGCCAGCAGCTGGGGAGTAGGCGGGAACACTGAAGCTTTCTTT. Complete variable domain (other parts from reference TRBV11-2 and TRBJ1-1): EAGVAQSPRYKIIEKRQSVAFWCNPISGHATLYWYQQILGQGPKLLIQFQNNGVVDDSQLPKDRFSAERLKGVDSTLKIQPAKLEDSAVYLCASSWGVGGNTEAFFGQGTRLTVV.

A remark on this clone: Because the CDR3 is missing its conserved closing phenylalanine or tryptophan, this is likely a read error. The DNA is omitted, as the CDR3 cannot be located on it reliably, and the CDR3 follows TCRdb's listing. The rearrangement uses TRBV6-1 and TRBJ2-4; TRBD1 is taken as the D call from the table, unchecked against the DNA. The CDR3 has 12 amino acids, counting both end residues. CDR1 and CDR2 from the germline V gene are MNHNS and SASEGT. The CDR3 protein is CASLRPGQGPQC.

The CDR3: CASSPTTGGDEQFF. CDR3 in DNA: TGTGCCAGCTCACCGACGACAGGGGGTGATGAGCAGTTCTTC. The chain carries TRBV18 and TRBJ2-1, with 9 bases aligning to TRBD1. The germline CDR1 and CDR2 sequences are KGHSH and LQKENI. Unmatched junction bases numbered 5, after V lost 3 bases and J lost 8 bases. This CDR3 spans 14 amino acids.

This clone occurred a few times. V and J are TRBV7-2 and TRBJ1-2; D is undetermined. CDR1 and CDR2 from the germline V gene are SGHTA and FQGNSA. The CDR3 covers 15 residues. The V end was cut by 2 bases, the J end by 0 bases, with 10 bases between. The chain's CDR3 is CASSLRDGANYGYTF. The CDR3 DNA is TGTGCCAGCAGCTTACGCGACGGAGCTAACTATGGCTACACCTTC.